Listed here are 32 T cell receptor beta chains from one sample, sequenced in a study of response to subunit inactivated influenza vaccine. TCRdb passed the RT-PCR reads through MiXCR, listing each CDR3 protein once. The sample consists of 300,000 to 350,000 distinct CDR3 sequences, roughly 22% of them appearing once. Source: PBMCs from blood, taken less than 22 months after vaccination. The receptors originated from a man aged 45 to 75 who received an inactivated influenza vaccine.

This clonotype was observed a handful of times. The rearrangement links TRBV7-2 to TRBJ2-1; possible D gene TRBD2, 6 bases. There are 14 residues in the CDR3. The V end lost 1 base, the J end lost 7 bases, and 11 bases lay between the germline ends. The germline V gene encodes CDR1 SGHTA and CDR2 FQGNSA. The CDR3 DNA reads as TGTGCCAGCAGCTTAGGCGGAGGGTCAAATGAGCAGTTCTTC. Its protein is CASSLGGGSNEQFF.

The chain is built from TRBV5-1 and TRBJ2-3, with D perhaps TRBD2 (5 bases). Germline V gives CDR1 SGHRS, CDR2 YFSETQ. Trimming shortened V by 4 bases and J by 4 bases, and 13 bases separated the two germline ends. The CDR3 contains 14 residues. CDR3 loop: CASSPGSEPDTQYF. The CDR3 coding sequence is TGCGCCAGCAGCCCGGGATCAGAACCAGATACGCAGTATTTT.

This clonotype was seen at least ten times. The chain links TRBV21-1 to TRBJ1-5; the table's D call, TRBD1, was not checked against the DNA. TRBV21-1 constitutes a pseudogene. The CDR3 has 16 amino acids. CDR3 nucleotide sequence: TGTGCCAGCAGCAAAGAAAGGGACAGGACTAATCAGCCCCAGCATTTT. It codes for CASSKERDRTNQPQHF.

This clonotype came up a few times. The chain is built from TRBV5-5 and TRBJ1-5; D not certain. The V end lost 2 bases, the J end lost 4 bases, and 10 bases lay between the germline ends. There are 14 residues in the CDR3. Germline CDR1 SGHKS, CDR2 YYEKEE (reference sequence). The CDR3 bases are TGTGCCAGCAGCTTTCTGGCAGTTAATCAGCCCCAGCATTTT. Encoded protein: CASSFLAVNQPQHF.

This clonotype appeared a few times. The V call is TRBV5-1, the J call TRBJ2-5; 7 positions match TRBD2. CDR1 SGHRS and CDR2 YFSETQ come from the germline V gene. CDR3 length: 14 residues. The V gene end was trimmed by 4 bases and the J gene end by 1 base; junction bases not matched to a gene: 4. The CDR3 DNA sequence: TGCGCCAGCAGCCCCGGGGGGTCCCAAGAGACCCAGTACTTC. It specifies CASSPGGSQETQYF.

This clonotype was counted only a few times. The V gene is TRBV20-1, the J gene TRBJ1-1, with 9 bases fitting TRBD1. The V gene's germline CDR1 is DFQATT and CDR2 SNEGSKA (reference sequence). Losses at the gene ends were 6 bases for V and 1 base for J; bases not matched to a gene: 6. The CDR3 is 14 amino acids. The CDR3 sequence: CSARDREWNTEAFF. For the CDR3, the DNA is TGCAGTGCAAGGGACAGGGAATGGAACACTGAAGCTTTCTTT.

This chain links TRBV7-8 with TRBJ2-3; TRBD2 matches 10 bases. The CDR3 is 15 amino acids. Germline CDR1 and CDR2: SGHVS and FQNEAQ. J was trimmed by 2 bases and V by 5 bases; bases with no gene match: 4. The CDR3 spells CASSRLAGTTDTQYF. The CDR3 region has the DNA TGTGCCAGCAGCCGACTAGCGGGTACCACAGATACGCAGTATTTT.

This clonotype was observed a handful of times. The CDR3 region is CASSRRDRGGNYGYTF. CDR3 sequence (DNA): TGTGCCAGCAGCCGACGGGACAGGGGGGGAAACTATGGCTACACCTTC. The chain couples TRBV7-2 to TRBJ1-2; 11 bases fit TRBD1. This CDR3 spans 16 amino acids. Germline V gene data show CDR1 as SGHTA and CDR2 as FQGNSA. V shed 5 bases and J 2 bases; nucleotides not matched to a gene: 7.

As for this clonotype: Because it lacks the conserved phenylalanine or tryptophan at the end, this CDR3 is likely a read error. The chain uses TRBV7-2 and TRBJ1-6; D is possibly TRBD1 (6 bases). The CDR3 runs to 14 residues. V dropped 1 base and J dropped 8 bases, with 9 bases sitting between them. Germline V lookup: CDR1 SGHTA, CDR2 FQGNSA. CDR3 sequence: CASSLEGTYSPLHL. CDR3 sequence (DNA): TGTGCCAGCAGCTTAGAAGGGACATATTCACCCCTCCACTTG.

This clonotype appeared a few times. V and J are TRBV6-1 and TRBJ2-7, with TRBD1 matching 9 bases. CDR1 is MNHNS and CDR2 is SASEGT in the germline V gene. The CDR3 totals 15 residues. V lost 5 bases and J lost 1; bases outside the gene matches: 6. The CDR3: CASSPQTGGSYEQYF. The CDR3 DNA sequence: TGTGCCAGCAGTCCCCAGACAGGGGGGTCCTACGAGCAGTACTTC.

This clonotype was counted between two and nine times. The CDR3 coding sequence is TGCAGTGCCACACTTGGGGGCTCTGGAAACACCATATATTTT. Its translation is CSATLGGSGNTIYF. V and J are TRBV20-1 and TRBJ1-3; a possible D gene is TRBD1 (5 bases). The V gene's germline CDR1 is DFQATT and CDR2 SNEGSKA (reference sequence). V lost 6 bases and J 0 bases, leaving 12 bases between the germline ends. The length of the CDR3 is 14 residues.

This clonotype was detected many times. The chain uses TRBV29-1 and TRBJ1-5; 9 bases are shared with TRBD1. The length of the CDR3 is 13 residues. The germline V gene encodes CDR1 SQVTM and CDR2 ANQGSEA. CDR3 amino acids: CSFSVTGGQPQHF. As DNA, the CDR3 is TGCAGTTTTTCCGTGACAGGGGGTCAGCCCCAGCATTTT.

This clonotype was detected a few times. The rearrangement links TRBV29-1 to TRBJ1-1, with D tentatively TRBD1 (6 bases). CDR1 and CDR2 (germline): SQVTM, ANQGSEA. V was trimmed by 2 bases and J by 1 base, leaving 8 bases between them. The CDR3 is 13 residues long. This CDR3 reads CSVERGQNTEAFF. CDR3 coding DNA: TGCAGCGTTGAACGGGGACAGAACACTGAAGCTTTCTTT.

The rearrangement links TRBV20-1 to TRBJ2-5, with 7 bases matching TRBD2. Germline V CDR1 and CDR2: DFQATT, SNEGSKA (reference sequence). The CDR3 is 15 amino acids. After removal of 4 bases from V and 2 bases from J, the junction contained 10 bases not matched to a gene. The CDR3 DNA reads as TGCAGTGCTAAGCCGGGCGGGAGTCCTCAAGAGACCCAGTACTTC. Residues: CSAKPGGSPQETQYF.

The chain combines TRBV29-1 with TRBJ2-3; possibly TRBD1 or TRBD2 for D (5 bases each). The CDR3 runs to 13 residues. V lost 6 bases, J lost 3 bases, and 13 bases lay in between. CDR1 SQVTM and CDR2 ANQGSEA come from the germline V gene. The chain's CDR3 is CSVRGTETDTQYF. The CDR3, as DNA: TGCAGCGTCCGAGGGACGGAGACAGATACGCAGTATTTT.

About this clonotype itself: Its ends do not fully match the called genes, so a read error is possible. This rearrangement joins TRBV20-1 to TRBJ2-5; 7 bases map to TRBD1. The CDR3 extends over 17 amino acids. Germline CDR1 reads DFQATT; CDR2 reads SNEGSKA (reference sequence). This CDR3 is CSARDPRQGRVGETQYF. The CDR3 DNA sequence: TGCAGTGCCAGAGATCCAAGACAGGGAAGGGTTGGAGAGACCCAGTACTTC.

This clonotype was detected many times. The rearrangement joins TRBV7-2 to TRBJ1-1, with no clear D. The CDR3 spans 14 residues. CDR1 is SGHTA, CDR2 FQGNSA, per germline. Trimming left V 1 base short and J 7 bases short, with 13 bases between. The CDR3 region is CASSLGSIANEAFF. The CDR3 DNA sequence: TGTGCCAGCAGCTTAGGAAGTATCGCTAATGAAGCTTTCTTT.

This clonotype has at least ten counts. The chain carries TRBV2 and TRBJ1-2, with TRBD1 matching 10 bases. Per germline, CDR1 SNHLY and CDR2 FYNNEI. The length of the CDR3 is 16 residues. Trimming took 6 bases from V and 7 from J; bases not matched to a gene: 14. CDR3 bases: TGTGCCAGCAGCGCTCTAACCGGGACAGGGGTTTCTGGCTACACCTTC. Its translation is CASSALTGTGVSGYTF.

J is TRBJ2-4 and V is TRBV7-2; D perhaps matches TRBD1 (6 bases). The germline CDR1 and CDR2 sequences are SGHTA and FQGNSA. The CDR3 has 12 amino acids. V was shortened by 4 bases and J by 9 bases, with 10 bases between the two germline ends. Here the CDR3 reads CASSYRDAIQYF. CDR3 nucleotide sequence: TGTGCCAGCAGCTACAGGGACGCCATTCAGTACTTC.

The chain has TRBV7-2 and TRBJ2-1; TRBD2 agrees at 8 bases. J was trimmed by 7 bases and V by 4 bases; bases with no gene match: 15. Germline lookup yields CDR1 SGHTA and CDR2 FQGNSA. The CDR3 has 17 residues. As DNA, the CDR3 is TGTGCCAGCAGCTCAATACACGGGGGGGCGGGTTTGAATGAGCAGTTCTTC. Amino acid sequence: CASSSIHGGAGLNEQFF.

The CDR3 here is CASGRVDSNQPQHF. CDR3 nucleotides: TGTGCCAGCGGTAGGGTGGATAGCAATCAGCCCCAGCATTTT. The chain employs TRBV6-1 and TRBJ1-5; no clear D. V dropped 8 bases and J dropped 0 bases, with 11 bases sitting between them. The CDR3 is 14 residues long. Germline-derived CDR1 and CDR2 are MNHNS and SASEGT.

The rearrangement joins TRBV7-2 to TRBJ2-7, with 11 bases fitting TRBD2. Trimming at V came to 0 bases and at J to 1 base, leaving 8 bases not matched to a gene. The CDR3 has 18 residues. Per the germline V gene, CDR1 is SGHTA and CDR2 is FQGNSA. DNA for the CDR3: TGTGCCAGCAGCTTAGCTCGAACTAGCGGGAGTAGATCCTACGAGCAGTACTTC. This sequence encodes CASSLARTSGSRSYEQYF.

The chain is built from TRBV15 and TRBJ2-7, with D possibly matching TRBD2 (6 bases). Germline CDR1 and CDR2: LNHNV and YYDKDF (reference sequence). This CDR3 spans 15 amino acids. V shed 0 bases and J shed 0 bases, with 9 bases lying between them. The DNA of the CDR3 is TGTGCCACCAGCAGAGAGAAGACTAGCTCCTACGAGCAGTACTTC. This sequence encodes CATSREKTSSYEQYF.

There are a few counts of this clonotype. The chain has TRBV7-2 and TRBJ1-4; weak D call: TRBD1 (5 bases). The germline CDR1 and CDR2 sequences are SGHTA and FQGNSA. Trimming removed 4 bases at V and 2 bases at J, with 8 bases between. The CDR3 covers 14 residues. DNA for the CDR3: TGTGCCAGCAGCTCCAGGGTTACTAATGAAAAACTGTTTTTT. Its protein is CASSSRVTNEKLFF.

This CDR3 is CAWIRRNYGYTF. The CDR3 region has the DNA TGTGCCTGGATCAGGAGGAACTATGGCTACACCTTC. This sequence joins TRBV30 and TRBJ1-2; D is unresolved. Germline lookup yields CDR1 GTSNPN and CDR2 SVGIG (reference sequence). V was shortened by 4 bases and J by 2 bases, with 8 bases between the two germline ends. The CDR3 is 12 amino acids.

This clonotype was seen more than once but under ten times. The V call is TRBV27, the J call TRBJ1-4; perhaps TRBD1 as D (5 bases). Trimming took 1 base from V and 6 from J, leaving 9 bases between them. Germline V lookup: CDR1 MNHEY, CDR2 SMNVEV (reference sequence). This CDR3 has 14 residues. The CDR3 coding sequence is TGTGCCAGCAGTTTATATGGGGGGGATGAAAAACTGTTTTTT. Residues: CASSLYGGDEKLFF.

The rearrangement links TRBV11-2 to TRBJ1-1; possible D gene TRBD1, 6 bases. The germline V gene encodes CDR1 SGHAT and CDR2 FQNNGV. The CDR3 has 16 residues. V gave up 2 bases and J gave up 0 bases, with 13 bases separating them. CDR3 amino acids: CASSLPTGLMNTEAFF. The CDR3 DNA follows: TGTGCCAGCAGCTTACCCACAGGGCTTATGAACACTGAAGCTTTCTTT.

The chain joins TRBV6-1 to TRBJ1-3; D is perhaps TRBD1 (6 bases). Trimming took 8 bases from V and 0 from J, leaving 14 bases between them. The CDR3 consists of 15 residues. Germline CDR1 MNHNS, CDR2 SASEGT. Written as DNA, the CDR3 is TGTGCCAGCGGGCACAGGGATCACTCTGGAAACACCATATATTTT. The encoded protein is CASGHRDHSGNTIYF.

In this sample, this clonotype turned up a few times. The J gene is TRBJ1-5, the V gene TRBV6-1; D is perhaps TRBD1 (5 bases). Germline CDR1 is MNHNS and CDR2 is SASEGT. The CDR3 is 15 residues long. Trimming pared 5 bases from V and 2 bases from J, leaving 13 bases between. CDR3 bases: TGTGCCAGCAGTAGCGGGGCCTGGGGCAATCAGCCCCAGCATTTT. Its translation: CASSSGAWGNQPQHF.

The rearrangement uses TRBV19 and TRBJ1-5; possibly TRBD1 for D (5 bases). The CDR3 runs 15 residues. Trimming removed 3 bases from V and 2 bases from J, with 11 bases in between. CDR1 LNHDA and CDR2 SQIVND come from the germline V gene (reference sequence). The CDR3 loop reads CASSMGTLGNQPQHF. The DNA of the CDR3 is TGTGCCAGTAGTATGGGGACCCTGGGCAATCAGCCCCAGCATTTT.

This sequence joins TRBV21-1 and TRBJ2-7; the D call of TRBD2 is as the table states it, not checked on the DNA. TRBV21-1 is designated a pseudogene. The CDR3 is made up of 15 amino acids. CDR3 in amino acids: CASSPGPNSSYEQYF. CDR3 nucleotide sequence: TGTGCCAGCAGCCCTGGGCCGAACAGCTCCTACGAGCAGTACTTC.

This clonotype was seen more than once but under ten times. The V gene is TRBV4-2, the J gene TRBJ2-7; maybe TRBD1 (6 bases). CDR1 is LGHNA and CDR2 is YNFKEQ in the germline V gene. This CDR3 contains 15 residues. V was clipped by 1 base and J by 3 bases, with 13 bases between them. The CDR3 loop is CASSQAWDTDYEQYF. In DNA, the CDR3 is TGTGCCAGCAGCCAAGCTTGGGACACTGACTACGAGCAGTACTTC.